What follows is one T cell receptor (beta chain) and its context. Its matching antigen is unknown. This sample stems from a study of response to subunit inactivated influenza vaccine. Overall study results and limits: Few additional T cells are recruited per seasonal influenza vaccination, authors suggested.

TCRdb analysed the RT-PCR reads with MiXCR anew, one entry per CDR3 protein. The sample consists of 530,000 or so distinct CDR3 sequences, 12% of them appearing once. Sequencing used PBMCs from blood, obtained on the day of vaccination. The clonotype comes from a man aged 45-65 years who received an inactivated influenza vaccine.

CDR3 nucleotides: TGCGCCAGCAGCCAAGATCCGGGCGACGACGAGCAGTACTTC. This codes for CASSQDPGDDEQYF. The chain recombines TRBV4-3 with TRBJ2-7; D remains unclear. The CDR3 has 14 amino acids. The V gene lost 0 bases and the J gene lost 5 bases, with 11 bases spanning the gap. Germline CDR1 and CDR2: LGHNA and YSLEER.